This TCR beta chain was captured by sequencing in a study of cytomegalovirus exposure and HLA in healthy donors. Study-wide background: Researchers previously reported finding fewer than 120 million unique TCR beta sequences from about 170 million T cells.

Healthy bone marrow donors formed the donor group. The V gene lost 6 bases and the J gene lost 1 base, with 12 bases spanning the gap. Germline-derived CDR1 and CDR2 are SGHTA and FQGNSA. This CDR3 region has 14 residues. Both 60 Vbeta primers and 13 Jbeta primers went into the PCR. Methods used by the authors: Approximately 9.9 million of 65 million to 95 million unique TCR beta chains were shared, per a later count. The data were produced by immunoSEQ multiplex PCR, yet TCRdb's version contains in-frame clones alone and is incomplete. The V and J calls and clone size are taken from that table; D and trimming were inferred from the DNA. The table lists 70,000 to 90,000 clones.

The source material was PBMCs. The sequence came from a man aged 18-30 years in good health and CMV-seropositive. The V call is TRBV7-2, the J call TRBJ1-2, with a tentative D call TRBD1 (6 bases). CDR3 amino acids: CASSRDRSNYGYTF. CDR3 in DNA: TGTGCCAGCAGTCGAGACAGGAGTAACTATGGCTACACCTTC.